A single sample is the source of the 4 T cell receptor beta chains below, sequenced in a study of cytomegalovirus exposure and HLA in healthy donors. The PCR had 60 Vbeta and 13 Jbeta primers. Data came from immunoSEQ multiplex PCR; TCRdb stores just in-frame clones and leaves some out. The sample includes some 87,000 clones, about three fifths of them seen just once. What was sequenced was PBMCs. Every receptor here comes from a woman in her 30s in good health and CMV-seropositive.

With regard to this clone: Germline and junction disagree at one end, which may indicate a read error. The chain uses TRBV9 and TRBJ1-2, with TRBD1 matching 10 bases. Germline V gene sequence: CDR1 SGDLS, CDR2 YYNGEE. The CDR3 is 14 amino acids. The CDR3: CASSAGTGDYGYPF. CDR3 in DNA: TGTGCCAGCAGCGCCGGGACAGGGGACTATGGCTACCCCTTC.

This clone has just a few counts. The V gene is TRBV5-1, the J gene TRBJ2-3, with D perhaps TRBD1 (6 bases). The V gene lost 4 bases and the J gene lost 5 bases, with 17 bases spanning the gap. The CDR3 runs to 15 residues. The V gene's germline CDR1 is SGHRS and CDR2 YFSETQ. In DNA, the CDR3 is TGCGCCAGCAGCAGCAGGGGTCCCCCCGAAGATACGCAGTATTTT. Translating gives CASSSRGPPEDTQYF.

This chain links TRBV7-2 with TRBJ2-2; 9 bases agree with TRBD1. The CDR3 loop spans 17 amino acids. V lost 3 bases, J lost 5 bases, and 10 bases stayed unmatched. Germline CDR1 reads SGHTA; CDR2 reads FQGNSA. CDR3 sequence (DNA): TGTGCCAGCAGCTTTCTGAGGGGACAGGGAGGGACCGGGGAGCTGTTTTTT. Translation: CASSFLRGQGGTGELFF.

The CDR3 sequence: CASRAKKAGEYGYTF. The CDR3 region has the DNA TGTGCCAGCAGGGCCAAGAAGGCAGGGGAGTATGGCTACACCTTC. The chain combines TRBV6-1 with TRBJ1-2; D is possibly TRBD1 (6 bases). This CDR3 region has 15 residues. CDR1 and CDR2 from the germline V gene are MNHNS and SASEGT. V lost 6 bases and J 5 bases, leaving 19 bases between the germline ends.